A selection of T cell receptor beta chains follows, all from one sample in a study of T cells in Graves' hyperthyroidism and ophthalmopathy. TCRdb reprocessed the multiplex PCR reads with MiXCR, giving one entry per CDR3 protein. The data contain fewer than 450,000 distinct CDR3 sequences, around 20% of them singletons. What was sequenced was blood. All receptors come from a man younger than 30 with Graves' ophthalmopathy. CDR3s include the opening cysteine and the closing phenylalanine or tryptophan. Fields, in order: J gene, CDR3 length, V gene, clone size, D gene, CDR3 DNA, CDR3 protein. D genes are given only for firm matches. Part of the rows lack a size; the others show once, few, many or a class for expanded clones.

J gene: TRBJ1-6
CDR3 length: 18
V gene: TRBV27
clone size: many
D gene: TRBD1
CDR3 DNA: TGTGCCAGCAGACCACACCCCGGGGACAGGGGATATAATTCACCCCTCCACTTT
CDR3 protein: CASRPHPGDRGYNSPLHF

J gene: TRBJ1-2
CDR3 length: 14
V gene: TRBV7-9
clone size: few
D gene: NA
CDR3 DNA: TGTGCCAGCAGCTTAGGGGACCTTAGACATGGCTACACCTTC
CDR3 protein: CASSLGDLRHGYTF

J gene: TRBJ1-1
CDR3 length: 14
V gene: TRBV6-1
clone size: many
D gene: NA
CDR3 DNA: TGTGCCAGCAGTGAACCAGGGAGGGGTACTGAAGCTTTCTTT
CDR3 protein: CASSEPGRGTEAFF

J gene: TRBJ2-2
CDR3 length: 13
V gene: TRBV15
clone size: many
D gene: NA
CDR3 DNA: TGTGCCACCAGCAGAGATCGGACCGGGGAGCTGTTTTTT
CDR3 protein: CATSRDRTGELFF

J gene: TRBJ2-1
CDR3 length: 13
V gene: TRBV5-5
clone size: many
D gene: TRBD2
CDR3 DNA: TGTGCCAGCAGCTTAACTAGCGGCAATGAGCAGTTCTTC
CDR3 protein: CASSLTSGNEQFF

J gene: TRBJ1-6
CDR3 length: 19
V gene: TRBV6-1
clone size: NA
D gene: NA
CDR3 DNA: TGTGCCAGCAGTTACGCGCTGGAAACGGGGAGGGCCTATAATTCACCCCCCCACTTT
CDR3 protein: CASSYALETGRAYNSPPHF

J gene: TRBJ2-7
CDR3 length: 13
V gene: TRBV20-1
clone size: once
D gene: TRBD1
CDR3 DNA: TGCAGTCCTAGAGGGACAGGGGGCTACGAGCAGTACTTC
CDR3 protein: CSPRGTGGYEQYF

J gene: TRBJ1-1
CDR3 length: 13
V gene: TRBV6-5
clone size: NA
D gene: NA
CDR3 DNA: TGTGTCAGCAGTTACTCGATGAGCACTGAAGCTTTCTTT
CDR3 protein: CVSSYSMSTEAFF

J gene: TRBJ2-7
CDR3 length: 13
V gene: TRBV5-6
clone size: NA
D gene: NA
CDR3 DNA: TGTGCCAGCAGCATTGACACCACCTACGAGCAGTACTTC
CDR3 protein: CASSIDTTYEQYF

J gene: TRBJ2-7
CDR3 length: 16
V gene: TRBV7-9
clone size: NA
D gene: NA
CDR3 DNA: TGTGCCAGCAGCACTCCGGAATGGGGGCCGCACTACGAGCAGTACTTC
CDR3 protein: CASSTPEWGPHYEQYF

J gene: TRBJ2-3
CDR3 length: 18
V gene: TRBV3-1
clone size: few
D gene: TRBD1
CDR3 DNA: TGTGCCAGCTCACCCCCGCGTGGGCAGGGGGTAGGCACAGATACGCAGTATTTT
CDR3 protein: CASSPPRGQGVGTDTQYF

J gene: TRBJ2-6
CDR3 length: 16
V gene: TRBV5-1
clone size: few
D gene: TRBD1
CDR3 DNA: TGCGCCAGCAGCCGAACAGGGGCGCCAGGGGCCAACGTCCTGACTTTC
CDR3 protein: CASSRTGAPGANVLTF

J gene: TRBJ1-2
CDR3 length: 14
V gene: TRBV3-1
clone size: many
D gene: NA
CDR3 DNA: TGTGCCAGCAGCCAGGGGGGGACGCCTTATGGCTACACCTTC
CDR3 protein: CASSQGGTPYGYTF

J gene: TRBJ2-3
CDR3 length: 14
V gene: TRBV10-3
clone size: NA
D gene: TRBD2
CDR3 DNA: TGTGCCAACCTACTAGCGGAGAACCCAGATACGCAGTATTTT
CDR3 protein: CANLLAENPDTQYF

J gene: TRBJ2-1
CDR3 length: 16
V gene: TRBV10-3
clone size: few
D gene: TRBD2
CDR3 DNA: TGTGCCATCAGTGAAGCGGGAGCAGGGAGCGACAATGAGCAGTTCTTC
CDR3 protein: CAISEAGAGSDNEQFF

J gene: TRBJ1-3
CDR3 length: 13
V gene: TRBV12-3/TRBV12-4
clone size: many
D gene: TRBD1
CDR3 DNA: TGTGCCAGCAGTCCCAGGACAGGGTACACCATATATTTT
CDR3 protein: CASSPRTGYTIYF

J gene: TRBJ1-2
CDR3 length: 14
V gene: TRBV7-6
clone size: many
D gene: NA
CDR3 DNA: TGTGCCAGCAGCCCAAAGTCGGGGGTTCTTGGCTACACCTTC
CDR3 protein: CASSPKSGVLGYTF

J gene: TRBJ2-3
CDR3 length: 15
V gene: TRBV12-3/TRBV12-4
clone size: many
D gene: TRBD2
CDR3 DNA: TGTGCCAGCAGTACCTCGGCGGGGGGGATTTATACGCAGTATTTT
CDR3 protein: CASSTSAGGIYTQYF

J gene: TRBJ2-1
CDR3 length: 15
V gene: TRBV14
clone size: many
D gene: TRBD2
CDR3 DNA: TGTGCCAGCAGCTCAAGCGGGGGGGCCTCGAATGAGCAGTTCTTC
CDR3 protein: CASSSSGGASNEQFF

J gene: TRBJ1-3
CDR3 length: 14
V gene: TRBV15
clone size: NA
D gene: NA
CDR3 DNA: TGTGCCACCAGCAGAGGCGGATTTGGAAACACCATATATTTT
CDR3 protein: CATSRGGFGNTIYF

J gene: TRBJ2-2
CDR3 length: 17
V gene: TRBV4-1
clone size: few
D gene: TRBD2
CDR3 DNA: TGCGCCAGCAGCCAAAAGGCCCCCGGGACTAGCACCGGGGAGCTGTTTTTT
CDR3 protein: CASSQKAPGTSTGELFF

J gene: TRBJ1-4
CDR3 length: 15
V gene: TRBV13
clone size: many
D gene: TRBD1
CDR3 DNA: TGTGCCAGCAGCCTGTCGGGACAGTTCGTTGAAAAACTGTTTTTT
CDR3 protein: CASSLSGQFVEKLFF

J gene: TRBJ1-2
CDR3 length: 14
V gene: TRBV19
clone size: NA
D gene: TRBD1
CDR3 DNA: TGTGCCAGTGGGACAGGGGGCGCGAACTATGGCTACACCTTC
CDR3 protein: CASGTGGANYGYTF

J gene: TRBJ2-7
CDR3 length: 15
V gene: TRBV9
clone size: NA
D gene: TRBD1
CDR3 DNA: TGTGCCAGCAGCTTGGGGAGACAGGGGGACGTGGAGCAGTACTTC
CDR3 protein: CASSLGRQGDVEQYF

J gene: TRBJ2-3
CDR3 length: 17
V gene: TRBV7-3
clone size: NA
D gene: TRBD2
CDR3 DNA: TGTGCCAGCAGCCAAGAACTCGGGACTAGCGGGGCGGGTACGCAGTATTTT
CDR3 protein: CASSQELGTSGAGTQYF

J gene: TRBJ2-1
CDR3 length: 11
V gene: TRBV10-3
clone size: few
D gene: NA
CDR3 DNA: TGTGCCATCAAGGATGGGAATGAGCAGTTCTTC
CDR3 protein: CAIKDGNEQFF

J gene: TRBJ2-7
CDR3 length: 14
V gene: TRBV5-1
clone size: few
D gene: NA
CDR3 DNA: TGCGCCAGCAGCTTGGCTGGGGTCTCCTACGAGCAGTACTTC
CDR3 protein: CASSLAGVSYEQYF

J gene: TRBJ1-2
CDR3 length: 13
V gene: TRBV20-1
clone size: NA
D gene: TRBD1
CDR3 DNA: TGCAGTGCCCGGACAGGGGAGAGCTATGGCTACACCTTC
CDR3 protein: CSARTGESYGYTF

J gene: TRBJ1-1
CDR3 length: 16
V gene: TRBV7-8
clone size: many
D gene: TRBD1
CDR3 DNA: TGTGCCAGCAGCTTAGGGGGGTCCCGGGACAGGGGGTCGGCTTTCTTT
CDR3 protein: CASSLGGSRDRGSAFF

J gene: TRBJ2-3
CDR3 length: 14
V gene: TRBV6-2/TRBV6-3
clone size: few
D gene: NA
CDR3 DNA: TGTGCCAGCAGTTCCCGACGGAACCTCGATACGCAGTATTTT
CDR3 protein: CASSSRRNLDTQYF

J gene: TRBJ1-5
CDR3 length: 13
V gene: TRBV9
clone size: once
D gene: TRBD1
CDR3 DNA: TGTGCCAGCCCGACAGGGGAGGTCCAGCCCCAGCATTTT
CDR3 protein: CASPTGEVQPQHF

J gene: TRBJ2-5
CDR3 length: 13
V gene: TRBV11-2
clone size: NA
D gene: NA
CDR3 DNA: TGTGCCAGCAGCCGGGACACGGACTCTTTCGGGTACTTC
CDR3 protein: CASSRDTDSFGYF

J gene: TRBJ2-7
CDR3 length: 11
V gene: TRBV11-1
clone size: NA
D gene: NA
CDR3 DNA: TGTGCCAGCAGCTTACTGGCCGAGCAGTACTTC
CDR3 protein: CASSLLAEQYF

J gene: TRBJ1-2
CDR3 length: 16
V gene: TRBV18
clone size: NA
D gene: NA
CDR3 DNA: TGTGCCAGCTCACTCCGGGCAGAGGGCCCGAACTATGGCTACACCTTC
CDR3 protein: CASSLRAEGPNYGYTF

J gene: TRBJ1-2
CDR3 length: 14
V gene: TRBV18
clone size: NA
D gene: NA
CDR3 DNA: TGTGCCAGCTCACCTCCCCGCACAGGGCTGGGCTACACCTTC
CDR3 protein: CASSPPRTGLGYTF

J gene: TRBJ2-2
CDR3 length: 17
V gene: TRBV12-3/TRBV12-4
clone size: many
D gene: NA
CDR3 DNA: TGTGCCAGCAGTTTAGGGGGGCGGAGGGGGCCCACCGGGGAGCTGTTTTTT
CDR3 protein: CASSLGGRRGPTGELFF

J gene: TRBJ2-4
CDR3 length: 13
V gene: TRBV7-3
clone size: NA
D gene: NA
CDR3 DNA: TGTGCCAGCAGTTTAGGGCAGCTTAACATTCAGTACTTC
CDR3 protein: CASSLGQLNIQYF

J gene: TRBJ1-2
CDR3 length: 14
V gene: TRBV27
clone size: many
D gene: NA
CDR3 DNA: TGTGCCAGCAGTCCGAGGGGCGGGGACTATGGCTACACCTTC
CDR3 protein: CASSPRGGDYGYTF

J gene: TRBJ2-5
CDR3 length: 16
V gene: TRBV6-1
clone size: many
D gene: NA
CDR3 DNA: TGTGCCAGCAGTGAAGAAGATGGGTCAAGGGCAGAGACCCAGTACTTC
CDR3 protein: CASSEEDGSRAETQYF

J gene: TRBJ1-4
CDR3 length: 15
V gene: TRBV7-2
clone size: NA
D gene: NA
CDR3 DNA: TGTGCCAGCACCCCCAGGGGTTTATCTAATGAAAAACTGTTTTTT
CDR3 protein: CASTPRGLSNEKLFF

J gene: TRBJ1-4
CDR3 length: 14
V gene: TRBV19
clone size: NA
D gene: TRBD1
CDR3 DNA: TGTGCCAGTAGTCGGGGACAGGCGAATGAAAAACTGTTTTTT
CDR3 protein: CASSRGQANEKLFF

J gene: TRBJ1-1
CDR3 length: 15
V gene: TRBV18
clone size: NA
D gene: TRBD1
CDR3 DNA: TGTGCCAGCTCACCGATTGAACAGGGGGTCACTGAAGCTTTCTTT
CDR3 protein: CASSPIEQGVTEAFF

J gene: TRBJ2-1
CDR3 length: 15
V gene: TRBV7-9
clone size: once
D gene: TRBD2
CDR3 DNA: TGTGCCATCACCCGGGGTAGCGGGGGGCGGGGTGAGCAGTTCTTC
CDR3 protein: CAITRGSGGRGEQFF

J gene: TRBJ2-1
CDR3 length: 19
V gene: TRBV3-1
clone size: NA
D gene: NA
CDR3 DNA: TGTGCCAGCAGCCAAGATGGGCCGAGGAGGGGGAACTCCTACAATGAGCAGTTCTTC
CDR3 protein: CASSQDGPRRGNSYNEQFF

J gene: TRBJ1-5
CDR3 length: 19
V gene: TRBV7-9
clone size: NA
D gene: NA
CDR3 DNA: TGTGCCAGCAGTCGGGACTCTAGCGGGGGGCGGGATAGCAATCAGCCCCAGCATTTT
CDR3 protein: CASSRDSSGGRDSNQPQHF

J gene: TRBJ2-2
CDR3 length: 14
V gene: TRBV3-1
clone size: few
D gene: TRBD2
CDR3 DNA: TGTGCCAGCAGCCAGTCTAGCGGCACCGGGGAGCTGTTTTTT
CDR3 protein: CASSQSSGTGELFF

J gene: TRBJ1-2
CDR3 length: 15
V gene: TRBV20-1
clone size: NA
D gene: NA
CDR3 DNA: TGCAGTGCTAGCCCCGGGACTGCAGTAAAGGATGGCTACACCTTC
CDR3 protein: CSASPGTAVKDGYTF

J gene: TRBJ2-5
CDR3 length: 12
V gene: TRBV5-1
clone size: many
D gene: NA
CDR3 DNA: TGCGCCAGCAGCCCGGTTGGAGAGACCCAGTACTTC
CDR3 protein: CASSPVGETQYF

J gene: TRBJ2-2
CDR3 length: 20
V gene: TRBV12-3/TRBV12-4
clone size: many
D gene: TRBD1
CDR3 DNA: TGTGCCAGCAGTTCCTTAGCCGGGACAGGGAGTGCCCTCGAGCACGGGGAGCTGTTTTTT
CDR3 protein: CASSSLAGTGSALEHGELFF

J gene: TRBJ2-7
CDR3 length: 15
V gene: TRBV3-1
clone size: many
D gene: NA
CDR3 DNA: TGTGCCAGCAGCCAAGTTCCGGGGGTGACGTACGAGCAGTACTTC
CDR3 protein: CASSQVPGVTYEQYF

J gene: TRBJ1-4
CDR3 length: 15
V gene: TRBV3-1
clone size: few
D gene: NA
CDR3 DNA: TGTGCCAGCAGCCACCAGGCGGTACTTAATGAAAAACTGTTTTTT
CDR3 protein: CASSHQAVLNEKLFF

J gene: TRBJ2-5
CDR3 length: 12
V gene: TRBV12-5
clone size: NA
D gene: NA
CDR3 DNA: TGTGCTAGTGGTTGGAGCGTGGAGACCCAGTACTTC
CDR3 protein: CASGWSVETQYF

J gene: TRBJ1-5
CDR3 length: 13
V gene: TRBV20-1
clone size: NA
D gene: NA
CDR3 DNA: TGCAGTGCTAGAGATTATGGCAATCAGCCCCAGCATTTT
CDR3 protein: CSARDYGNQPQHF

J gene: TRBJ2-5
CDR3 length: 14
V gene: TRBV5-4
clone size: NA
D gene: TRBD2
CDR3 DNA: TGTGCCAGCAGGGGGGGGGATCGACAAGAGACCCAGTACTTC
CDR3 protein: CASRGGDRQETQYF

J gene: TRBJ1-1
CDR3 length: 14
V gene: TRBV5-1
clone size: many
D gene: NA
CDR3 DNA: TGCGCCAGCAGTCCCGGGTGGCCGAACACTGAAGCTTTCTTT
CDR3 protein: CASSPGWPNTEAFF

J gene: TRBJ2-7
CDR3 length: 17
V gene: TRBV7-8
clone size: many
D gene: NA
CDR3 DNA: TGTGCCAGCAGCTTAGTTTGGGGATCCGCGAGCTCCTACGAGCAGTACTTC
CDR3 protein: CASSLVWGSASSYEQYF

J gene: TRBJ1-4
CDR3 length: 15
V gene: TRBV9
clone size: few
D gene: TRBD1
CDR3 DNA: TGTGCCAGCAGCGTAAGTTTAGGGACAGCCGAAAAACTGTTTTTT
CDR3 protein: CASSVSLGTAEKLFF